This TCR beta chain was sequenced for a study of T cell changes during pregnancy in multiple sclerosis. The CDR3 length is 13 residues. The V gene's germline CDR1 is ENHRY and CDR2 SYGVKD. V dropped 6 bases and J dropped 7; count of bases not matched to a gene: 5. The sample holds one count of this clone. The table came from immunoSEQ multiplex PCR; TCRdb's copy has only in-frame clones and leaves some out. The repertoire includes about 36,000 clones, roughly nine tenths of them detected once, and around 0.48% sits in the top ten. This rearrangement joins TRBV10-3 to TRBJ1-2; TRBD1 aligns across 10 bases. Sample: CD4+ T cells from peripheral blood mononuclear cells, taken after pregnancy. The TCR comes from a female donor with multiple sclerosis, enrolled in a pregnancy study. CDR3 sequence (DNA): TGTGCCATCAGGTTGACAGGGGGCGGTGGCTACACCTTC. This codes for CAIRLTGGGGYTF.